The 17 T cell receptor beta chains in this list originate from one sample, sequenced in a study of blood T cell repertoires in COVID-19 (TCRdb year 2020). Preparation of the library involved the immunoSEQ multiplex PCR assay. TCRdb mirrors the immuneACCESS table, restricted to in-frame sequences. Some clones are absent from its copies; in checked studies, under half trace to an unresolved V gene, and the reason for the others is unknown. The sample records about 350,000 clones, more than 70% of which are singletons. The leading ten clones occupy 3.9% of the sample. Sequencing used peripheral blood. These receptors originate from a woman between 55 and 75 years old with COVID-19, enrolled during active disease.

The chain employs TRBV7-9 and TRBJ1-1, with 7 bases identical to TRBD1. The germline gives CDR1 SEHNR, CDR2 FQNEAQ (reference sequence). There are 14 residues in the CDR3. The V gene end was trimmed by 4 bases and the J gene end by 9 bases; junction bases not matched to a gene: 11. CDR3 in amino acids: CASSWTGSERKAFF. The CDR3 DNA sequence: TGTGCCAGCAGCTGGACAGGATCGGAGCGAAAAGCTTTCTTT.

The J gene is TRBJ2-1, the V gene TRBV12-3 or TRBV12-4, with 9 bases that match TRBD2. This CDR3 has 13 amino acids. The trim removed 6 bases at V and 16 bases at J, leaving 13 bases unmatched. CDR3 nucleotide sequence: TGTGCCAGCAGCGGCCCGGGACTAGCAGGGAGATTCTTC. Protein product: CASSGPGLAGRFF.

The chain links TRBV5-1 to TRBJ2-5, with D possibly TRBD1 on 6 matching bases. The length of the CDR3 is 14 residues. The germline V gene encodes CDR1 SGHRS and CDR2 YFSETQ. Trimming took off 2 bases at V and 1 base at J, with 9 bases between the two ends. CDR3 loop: CASSLQGSQETQYF. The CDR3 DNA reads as TGCGCCAGCAGCTTACAGGGATCCCAAGAGACCCAGTACTTC.

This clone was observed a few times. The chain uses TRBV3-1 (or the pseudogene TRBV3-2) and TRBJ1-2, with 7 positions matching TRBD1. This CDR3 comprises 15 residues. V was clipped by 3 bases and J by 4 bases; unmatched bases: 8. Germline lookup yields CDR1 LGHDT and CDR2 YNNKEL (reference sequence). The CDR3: CASSHQTGITYGYTF. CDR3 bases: TGTGCCAGCAGCCACCAGACAGGGATCACCTATGGCTACACCTTC.

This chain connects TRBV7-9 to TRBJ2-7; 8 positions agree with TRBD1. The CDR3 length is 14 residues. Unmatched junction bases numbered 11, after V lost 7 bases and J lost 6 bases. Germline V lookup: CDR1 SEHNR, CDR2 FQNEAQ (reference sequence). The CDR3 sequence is CASTMDREYSEQYF. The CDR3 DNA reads TGTGCCAGCACCATGGACAGGGAGTATAGCGAGCAGTACTTC.

Here the CDR3 DNA reads TGCGCCAGCAGTTCGACAGGGCCGGGAAACACCATATATTTT. It encodes CASSSTGPGNTIYF. The chain joins TRBV5-1 to TRBJ1-3; TRBD1 matches at 7 bases. The CDR3 is 14 residues long. V dropped 5 bases and J dropped 4; count of bases not matched to a gene: 6. Per germline, CDR1 SGHRS and CDR2 YFSETQ.

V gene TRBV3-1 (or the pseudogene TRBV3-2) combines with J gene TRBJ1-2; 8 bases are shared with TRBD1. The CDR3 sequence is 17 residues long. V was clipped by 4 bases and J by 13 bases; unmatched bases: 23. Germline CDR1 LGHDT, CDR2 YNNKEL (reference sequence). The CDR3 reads CASSPRGRGQGLGSCTF. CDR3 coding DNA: TGTGCCAGCAGCCCCCGCGGAAGAGGACAGGGCTTGGGGTCTTGCACCTTC.

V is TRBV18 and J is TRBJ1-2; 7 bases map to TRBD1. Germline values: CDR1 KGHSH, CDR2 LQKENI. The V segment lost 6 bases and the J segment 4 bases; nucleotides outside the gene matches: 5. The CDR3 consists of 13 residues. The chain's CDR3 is CASSLGQSYGYTF. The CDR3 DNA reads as TGTGCCAGCTCCTTGGGACAGTCCTATGGCTACACCTTC.

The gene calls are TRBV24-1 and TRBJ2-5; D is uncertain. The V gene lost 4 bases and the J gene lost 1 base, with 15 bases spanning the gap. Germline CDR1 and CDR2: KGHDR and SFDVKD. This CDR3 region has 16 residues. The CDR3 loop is CATSESGTSTQETQYF. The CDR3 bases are TGTGCCACCAGTGAGTCGGGTACCTCGACCCAAGAGACCCAGTACTTC.

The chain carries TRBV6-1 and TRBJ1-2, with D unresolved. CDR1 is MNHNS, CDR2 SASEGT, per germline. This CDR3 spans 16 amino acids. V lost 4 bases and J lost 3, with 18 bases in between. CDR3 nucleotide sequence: TGTGCCAGCAGTGCCCCCGGGAGACTTGGCGACTATGGCTACACCTTC. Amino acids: CASSAPGRLGDYGYTF.

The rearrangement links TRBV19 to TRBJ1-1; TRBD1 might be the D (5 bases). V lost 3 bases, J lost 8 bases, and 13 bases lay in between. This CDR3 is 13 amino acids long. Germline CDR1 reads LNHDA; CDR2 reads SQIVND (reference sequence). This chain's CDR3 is CASSIRGIDEAFF. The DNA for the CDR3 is TGTGCCAGTAGTATCCGGGGGATTGACGAAGCTTTCTTT.

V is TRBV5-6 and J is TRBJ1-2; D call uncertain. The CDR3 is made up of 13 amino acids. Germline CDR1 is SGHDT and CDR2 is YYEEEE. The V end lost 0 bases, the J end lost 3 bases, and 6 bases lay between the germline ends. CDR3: CASSLGTDYGYTF. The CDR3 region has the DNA TGTGCCAGCAGCTTGGGAACAGACTATGGCTACACCTTC.

The CDR3 region has the DNA TGCAGCGCCCCCCGGGAGGACAGGGGGATAGTTAACACTGAAGCTTTCTTT. Amino acid sequence: CSAPREDRGIVNTEAFF. The V gene is TRBV29-1, the J gene TRBJ1-1; TRBD1 aligns across 10 bases. The CDR3 runs 17 residues. The V segment lost 7 bases and the J segment 2 bases; nucleotides outside the gene matches: 16. The germline V gene encodes CDR1 SQVTM and CDR2 ANQGSEA.

CDR3 protein: CSASLPGTDTQYF. CDR3 sequence (DNA): TGCAGTGCTAGTCTTCCTGGCACAGATACGCAGTATTTT. This chain links TRBV20-1 with TRBJ2-3, with D unresolved. Germline V lookup: CDR1 DFQATT, CDR2 SNEGSKA (reference sequence). This CDR3 comprises 13 residues. Trimming removed 3 bases from V and 1 base from J, with 8 bases in between.

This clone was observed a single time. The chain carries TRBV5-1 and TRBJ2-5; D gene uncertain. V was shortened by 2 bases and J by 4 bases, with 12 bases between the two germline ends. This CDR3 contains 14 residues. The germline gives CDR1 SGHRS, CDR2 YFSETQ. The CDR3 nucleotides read TGCGCCAGCAGCTTATCCAGGTCTTCAGAGACCCAGTACTTC. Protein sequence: CASSLSRSSETQYF.

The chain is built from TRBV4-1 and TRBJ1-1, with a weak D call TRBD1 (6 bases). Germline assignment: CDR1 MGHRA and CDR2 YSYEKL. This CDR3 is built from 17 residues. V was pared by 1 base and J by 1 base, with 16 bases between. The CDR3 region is CASSQAIGSGANTEAFF. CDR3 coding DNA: TGCGCCAGCAGCCAAGCCATAGGGTCAGGGGCGAACACTGAAGCTTTCTTT.

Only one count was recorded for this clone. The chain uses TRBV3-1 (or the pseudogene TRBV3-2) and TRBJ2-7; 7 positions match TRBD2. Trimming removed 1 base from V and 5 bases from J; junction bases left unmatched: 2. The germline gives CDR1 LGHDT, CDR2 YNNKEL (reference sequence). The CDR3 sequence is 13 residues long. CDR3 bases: TGTGCCAGCAGCCAAGGGGGAGGGGACGAGCAGTACTTC. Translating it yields CASSQGGGDEQYF.